These T cell receptor beta chains were read from a single sample in a study of control samples from healthy donors and cancer patients. The table came from immunoSEQ multiplex PCR; TCRdb's copy has only in-frame clones and leaves some out. The table lists about 28,000 clones, roughly 85% of them singletons, with 20% to 25% in the top ten. The sequenced sample consisted of PBMCs. These receptors all stem from a man in his 60s with head and neck cancer. Each CDR3 is given with its conserved first and last residue. Fields, in order: CDR3 protein, CDR3 DNA, D gene, V gene, clone size, J gene. D genes are given only for firm matches. Not every row has a clone size; where given, it reads once, few, many or a size class.

CDR3aa: CASSADSILNNEQFF; CDR3nt: TGTGCCAGCAGCGCCGACTCGATCCTAAACAATGAGCAGTTCTTC; d_gene: NA; v_gene: TRBV7-3; abundance: few; j_gene: TRBJ2-1
CDR3aa: CASSFQTSGRREQYF; CDR3nt: TGTGCCAGCAGCTTCCAGACTAGCGGGCGGAGAGAGCAGTACTTC; d_gene: TRBD2; v_gene: TRBV5-6; abundance: NA; j_gene: TRBJ2-7
CDR3aa: CASSFLLDYGYTF; CDR3nt: TGCGCCAGCAGCTTTTTGTTAGACTATGGCTACACCTTC; d_gene: NA; v_gene: TRBV5-1; abundance: NA; j_gene: TRBJ1-2
CDR3aa: CASSLTTYEQYF; CDR3nt: TGTGCCAGCAGTCTAACCACCTACGAGCAGTACTTC; d_gene: NA; v_gene: TRBV12-3/TRBV12-4; abundance: NA; j_gene: TRBJ2-7
CDR3aa: CASSWTSGFTGELFF; CDR3nt: TGTGCCAGCAGTTGGACTAGCGGATTCACCGGGGAGCTGTTTTTT; d_gene: TRBD2; v_gene: TRBV28; abundance: NA; j_gene: TRBJ2-2
CDR3aa: CASSKDYGYTF; CDR3nt: TGTGCCAGCAGCAAGGACTATGGCTACACCTTC; d_gene: NA; v_gene: TRBV21-1; abundance: NA; j_gene: TRBJ1-2
CDR3aa: CASSLGFGANVLTF; CDR3nt: TGCGCCAGCAGCCTGGGCTTCGGGGCCAACGTCCTGACTTTC; d_gene: NA; v_gene: TRBV4-3; abundance: NA; j_gene: TRBJ2-6
CDR3aa: CASSLVIQGAEQFF; CDR3nt: TGTGCCAGCAGCTTGGTCATACAGGGTGCTGAGCAGTTCTTC; d_gene: NA; v_gene: TRBV7-9; abundance: NA; j_gene: TRBJ2-1
CDR3aa: CASSLLRSSGANVLTF; CDR3nt: TGTGCCAGCAGTTTACTCCGGAGCTCTGGGGCCAACGTCCTGACTTTC; d_gene: NA; v_gene: TRBV28; abundance: NA; j_gene: TRBJ2-6
CDR3aa: CASSGPSSYEQYF; CDR3nt: TGTGCCAGCAGCGGTCCGAGCTCCTACGAGCAGTACTTC; d_gene: NA; v_gene: TRBV9; abundance: NA; j_gene: TRBJ2-7
CDR3aa: CAWTQGVTYNEQFF; CDR3nt: TGTGCCTGGACACAGGGGGTCACCTACAATGAGCAGTTCTTC; d_gene: TRBD1; v_gene: TRBV30; abundance: NA; j_gene: TRBJ2-1
CDR3aa: CASTDRVNSGNTIYF; CDR3nt: TGTGCCAGCACGGACAGGGTTAACTCTGGAAACACCATATATTTT; d_gene: TRBD1; v_gene: TRBV7-6; abundance: NA; j_gene: TRBJ1-3
CDR3aa: CASSPPLQGADEKLFF; CDR3nt: TGCGCCAGCAGCCCGCCCTTACAGGGGGCGGATGAAAAACTGTTTTTT; d_gene: TRBD1; v_gene: TRBV5-1; abundance: hyperexpanded; j_gene: TRBJ1-4
CDR3aa: CASTQGGSGRVEQYF; CDR3nt: TGTGCCAGCACCCAAGGGGGTAGCGGGAGGGTCGAGCAGTACTTC; d_gene: TRBD2; v_gene: TRBV6-6; abundance: NA; j_gene: TRBJ2-7
CDR3aa: CASGLVLGRGSYNEQFF; CDR3nt: TGTGCTAGTGGTTTGGTACTGGGCAGGGGATCCTACAATGAGCAGTTCTTC; d_gene: NA; v_gene: TRBV12-5; abundance: NA; j_gene: TRBJ2-1
CDR3aa: CASSFRGRARSEAFF; CDR3nt: TGTGCCAGCAGTTTCAGGGGCAGGGCCAGGTCTGAAGCTTTCTTT; d_gene: NA; v_gene: TRBV27; abundance: NA; j_gene: TRBJ1-1